These 25 T cell receptor beta chains came from one sample sequenced in a study of Ad26.COV2.S vaccination and SARS-CoV-2 variants. The data were produced by immunoSEQ multiplex PCR, yet TCRdb's version contains in-frame clones alone and is incomplete. The sample records under 600,000 clones, 89% being singletons. Stated treatment: 15 to 20 received Ad26.COV2.S at low or high dose, single or two shots; about 5 received placebo; per-sample allocation not given. Collection of the samples took place on day 63 after the first injection of vaccine or placebo. Sequenced here: peripheral blood, sampled in a trial of Ad26.COV2.S vaccine versus placebo. Source of these receptors: a person between 18 and 60 years old who received the Ad26.COV2.S COVID-19 vaccine or a placebo.

This chain joins TRBV9 and TRBJ2-7; 8 bases fit TRBD1. This CDR3 has 14 amino acids. J was trimmed by 5 bases and V by 0 bases; bases with no gene match: 4. Germline CDR1 reads SGDLS; CDR2 reads YYNGEE. The CDR3 nucleotides read TGTGCCAGCAGCGTAGGACAGGGGATGGACGAGCAGTACTTC. Encoded protein: CASSVGQGMDEQYF.

CDR3 in DNA: TGTGCCAGCAGCCTCGCCCCTGGCACTGAAGCTTTCTTT. Its translation is CASSLAPGTEAFF. This rearrangement joins TRBV5-5 to TRBJ1-1; D gene uncertain. This CDR3 is 13 amino acids long. The germline V gene has CDR1 SGHKS and CDR2 YYEKEE (reference sequence). The V gene lost 4 bases and the J gene lost 4 bases, with 11 bases spanning the gap.

The CDR3 region is CASKQGLSEQYF. CDR3 DNA: TGTGCCAGTAAGCAGGGTCTCAGCGAGCAGTACTTC. V gene TRBV7-9 combines with J gene TRBJ2-7; a possible D gene is TRBD1 (5 bases). Trimming removed 9 bases from V and 6 bases from J, with 15 bases in between. The CDR3 spans 12 residues. CDR1 and CDR2 from the germline V gene are SEHNR and FQNEAQ (reference sequence). Complete variable domain (other parts from reference TRBV7-9 and TRBJ2-7): DTGVSQNPRHKITKRGQNVTFRCDPISEHNRLYWYRQTLGQGPEFLTYFQNEAQLEKSRLLSDRFSAERPKGSFSTLEIQRTEQGDSAMYLCASKQGLSEQYFGPGTRLTVT.

This clone appeared a single time. The gene calls are TRBV19 and TRBJ2-7, with 10 bases fitting TRBD2. V lost 3 bases, J lost 3 bases, and 5 bases stayed unmatched. The germline V gene has CDR1 LNHDA and CDR2 SQIVND (reference sequence). The CDR3 consists of 15 residues. The CDR3 DNA reads as TGTGCCAGTAGTATTGCAGCGGGGGGGCTCTACGAGCAGTACTTC. Its translation is CASSIAAGGLYEQYF.

The V call is TRBV5-4, the J call TRBJ1-3; D not certain. CDR3 size: 13 residues. Looked up from germline, CDR1 is SGHNT and CDR2 is YYREEE (reference sequence). With 4 bases removed from V and 3 bases from J, the gap between germline ends came to 8 bases. The CDR3 DNA sequence: TGTGCCAGCAGCGTGGGAGTTGGAAACACCATATATTTT. As protein: CASSVGVGNTIYF. The whole variable domain, filled in from reference TRBV5-4 and TRBJ1-3, reads ETGVTQSPTHLIKTRGQQVTLRCSSQSGHNTVSWYQQALGQGPQFIFQYYREEENGRGNFPPRFSGLQFPNYSSELNVNALELDDSALYLCASSVGVGNTIYFGEGSWLTVV.

The chain is built from TRBV7-8 and TRBJ1-2; no clear D gene. Looked up from germline, CDR1 is SGHVS and CDR2 is FQNEAQ. The V and J ends lost 6 bases and 2 bases respectively, with 10 bases between them. CDR3 size: 13 residues. The CDR3 nucleotides are TGTGCCAGCAGGCCGGGAGCCAACTATGGCTACACCTTC. Its translation: CASRPGANYGYTF.

This rearrangement joins TRBV5-1 to TRBJ2-1, with D unresolved. Germline V CDR1 and CDR2: SGHRS, YFSETQ. V was clipped by 0 bases and J by 7 bases, with 8 bases between them. The CDR3 length is 13 residues. Here the CDR3 DNA reads TGCGCCAGCAGCTTGGCCCTAATGAATGAGCAGTTCTTC. This codes for CASSLALMNEQFF.

This chain links TRBV30 with TRBJ2-3; 10 bases are shared with TRBD2. CDR3 length: 15 residues. Germline values: CDR1 GTSNPN, CDR2 SVGIG (reference sequence). The trim removed 3 bases at V and 5 bases at J, leaving 8 bases unmatched. As DNA, the CDR3 is TGTGCCTGGAGCTTGAGCGGGGGGGCAAGAGATACGCAGTATTTT. This sequence encodes CAWSLSGGARDTQYF.

This chain joins TRBV2 and TRBJ2-1; TRBD2 matches 11 bases. Trimming took 2 bases from V and 7 from J; bases not matched to a gene: 4. CDR3 length: 15 amino acids. Germline-derived CDR1 and CDR2 are SNHLY and FYNNEI. The CDR3 loop reads CASSEYVAGGNEQFF. The CDR3 coding sequence is TGTGCCAGCAGTGAATATGTAGCGGGGGGGAATGAGCAGTTCTTC.

This rearrangement joins TRBV10-1 to TRBJ2-3; D is perhaps TRBD2 (6 bases). The germline V gene encodes CDR1 WNHNN and CDR2 SYGVQD (reference sequence). Between the trimmed V and J ends, which lost 0 bases and 2 bases, there was a span of 12 bases. This CDR3 comprises 16 residues. The CDR3 coding sequence is TGCGCCAGCAGTGAGTCGGGGGGTTTCCCCACAGATACGCAGTATTTT. This codes for CASSESGGFPTDTQYF.

This rearrangement joins TRBV29-1 to TRBJ1-2; a possible D gene is TRBD1 (6 bases). CDR1 is SQVTM and CDR2 is ANQGSEA in the germline V gene. The CDR3 has 14 residues. Trimming shortened V by 6 bases and J by 3 bases, and 17 bases separated the two germline ends. This CDR3 reads CSVTQGHSDYGYTF. CDR3 DNA: TGCAGCGTCACGCAGGGACACTCAGACTATGGCTACACCTTC.

This clone was seen once. V gene TRBV4-3 combines with J gene TRBJ2-5; D is unclear. The CDR3 length is 14 residues. Per germline, CDR1 LGHNA and CDR2 YSLEER. Deletions cut 2 bases from V and 5 bases from J, with 12 bases between. CDR3 region: CASSQWPGPETQYF. The CDR3 DNA reads as TGCGCCAGCAGCCAATGGCCCGGGCCGGAGACCCAGTACTTC.

About this clone: The same CDR3 can be traced to other DNA sequences in this sample. The V and J genes are TRBV5-1 and TRBJ2-5, with unresolved D. The CDR3 length is 12 residues. From germline, CDR1 is SGHRS and CDR2 YFSETQ. Deletions cut 0 bases from V and 5 bases from J, with 5 bases between. The CDR3 DNA follows: TGCGCCAGCAGCTTGGTGGGTGAGACCCAGTACTTC. This translates into CASSLVGETQYF.

The chain uses TRBV29-1 and TRBJ2-7; D perhaps matches TRBD2 (5 bases). Germline assignment: CDR1 SQVTM and CDR2 ANQGSEA. The V gene lost 7 bases and the J gene lost 3 bases, with 25 bases spanning the gap. The CDR3 is 16 amino acids. DNA of the CDR3: TGCAGCGCTGTGAATGGAGGCCCTCAATCCAACTACGAGCAGTACTTC. Translation gives CSAVNGGPQSNYEQYF.

The chain uses TRBV10-3 and TRBJ1-1, with D perhaps matching TRBD1 (6 bases). Germline-derived CDR1 and CDR2 are ENHRY and SYGVKD. V was trimmed by 10 bases and J by 1 base, leaving 10 bases between them. The length of the CDR3 is 12 residues. CDR3 nucleotides: TGTGCCACACAGGGCGCGAACACTGAAGCTTTCTTT. Amino acids: CATQGANTEAFF.

V is TRBV7-2 and J is TRBJ1-6; no firm D call. This CDR3 is built from 15 residues. V lost 1 base and J lost 7, with 11 bases in between. Germline V CDR1 and CDR2: SGHTA, FQGNSA. The CDR3 nucleotides read TGTGCCAGCAGCTTAGTTGGAGGGATCAATTCACCCCTCCACTTT. Amino acids: CASSLVGGINSPLHF.

The chain uses TRBV24-1 and TRBJ2-5; tentative D call: TRBD2 (7 bases). The germline CDR1 and CDR2 sequences are KGHDR and SFDVKD. The CDR3 loop spans 13 amino acids. V lost 9 bases, J lost 4 bases, and 14 bases lay in between. The CDR3 region has the DNA TGTGCCACCGGGGTGGGGGGGCCAGAGACCCAGTACTTC. Residues: CATGVGGPETQYF.

The V call is TRBV7-2, the J call TRBJ1-5; 10 nucleotides match TRBD1. The CDR3 covers 16 residues. J lost 2 bases, V lost 4 bases, and 5 bases had no gene match. CDR1 and CDR2 from the germline V gene are SGHTA and FQGNSA. CDR3 region: CASSYSGTGGNQPQHF. CDR3 bases: TGTGCCAGCAGCTATTCCGGGACAGGGGGCAATCAGCCCCAGCATTTT. Together with reference TRBV7-2 and TRBJ1-5, the CDR3 gives the full variable domain: GAGVSQSPSNKVTEKGKDVELRCDPISGHTALYWYRQSLGQGLEFLIYFQGNSAPDKSGLPSDRFSAERTGGSVSTLTIQRTQQEDSAVYLCASSYSGTGGNQPQHFGDGTRLSIL.

The J gene is TRBJ2-5, the V gene TRBV9; 9 bases fit TRBD1. The germline V gene encodes CDR1 SGDLS and CDR2 YYNGEE. The CDR3 covers 15 residues. The J segment lost 5 bases and the V segment lost 0 bases, leaving 5 bases of the junction unmatched. The chain's CDR3 is CASSVVGTGRETQYF. CDR3 nucleotide sequence: TGTGCCAGCAGCGTAGTCGGGACAGGGAGGGAGACCCAGTACTTC.

This sequence joins TRBV6-6 and TRBJ2-1, with D perhaps being TRBD1 or TRBD2 (5 bases each). Germline values: CDR1 MNHNY, CDR2 SVGAGI (reference sequence). The CDR3 length is 13 residues. Deletions cut 6 bases from V and 5 bases from J, with 11 bases between. Here the CDR3 reads CASRTGANNEQFF. CDR3 bases: TGTGCCAGCAGAACCGGGGCCAACAATGAGCAGTTCTTC.

This chain connects TRBV7-6 to TRBJ1-4, with 8 bases fitting TRBD1. This CDR3 comprises 15 residues. CDR1 is SGHVS, CDR2 FNYEAQ, per germline. The junction had 6 bases not matched to a gene; V was cut back by 6 bases and J by 3 bases. The CDR3 sequence is CASRNQGAPNEKLFF. In DNA form, the CDR3 reads TGTGCCAGCAGGAATCAGGGGGCTCCTAATGAAAAACTGTTTTTT.

The chain's CDR3 is CASSSRGEGKDEKLFF. Written as DNA, the CDR3 is TGTGCCAGCAGTTCCCGGGGGGAGGGCAAAGATGAAAAACTGTTTTTT. The rearrangement uses TRBV6-5 and TRBJ1-4, with a tentative D call TRBD1 (5 bases). The length of the CDR3 is 16 residues. Germline V CDR1 and CDR2: MNHEY, SVGAGI. Trimming shortened V by 4 bases and J by 6 bases, and 18 bases separated the two germline ends.

This clone was seen just once. In DNA form, the CDR3 reads TGTGCCAGCAGCTCTGGTCCGTGGGGGGCCACCGCAGATACGCAGTATTTT. This sequence encodes CASSSGPWGATADTQYF. J is TRBJ2-3 and V is TRBV11-2; either TRBD1 or TRBD2 may fit D (6 bases each). V lost 4 bases and J lost 4, with 21 bases in between. CDR3 size: 17 residues. The germline gives CDR1 SGHAT, CDR2 FQNNGV.

A remark on this clone: The same CDR3 arises from other DNA sequences in this sample as well. This chain joins TRBV29-1 and TRBJ1-2; the D gene is possibly TRBD1 (5 bases). Germline lookup yields CDR1 SQVTM and CDR2 ANQGSEA. This CDR3 has 14 residues. V lost 0 bases to trimming and J lost 0 bases, with 8 bases between them. The CDR3 spells CSVEDRGANYGYTF. Written as DNA, the CDR3 is TGCAGCGTTGAAGATCGGGGGGCTAACTATGGCTACACCTTC.

J is TRBJ1-4 and V is TRBV2, with no clear D. Deletions cut 6 bases from V and 4 bases from J, with 12 bases between. The CDR3 is made up of 14 amino acids. Looked up from germline, CDR1 is SNHLY and CDR2 is FYNNEI. As DNA, the CDR3 is TGTGCCAGCAGGGATCTCGACCTTAATGAAAAACTGTTTTTT. Encoded protein: CASRDLDLNEKLFF.